This T cell receptor beta chain came from a study of blood T cell repertoires in COVID-19. In the original analysis: Estimation of nucleated cell counts relied on the amplification of reference gene primers. The table came from immunoSEQ multiplex PCR; TCRdb's copy has only in-frame clones and leaves some out. V, J and clone size derive from that table, while D and trimming were established from the DNA sequence. The data hold roughly 420,000 clones, with approximately 87% observed a single time. The germline V gene encodes CDR1 MNHEY and CDR2 SMNVEV (reference sequence). The CDR3 loop spans 18 amino acids. V shed 6 bases and J 2 bases; nucleotides not matched to a gene: 14.

The receptor was derived from a woman aged 25 to 45 with acute COVID-19. Sample: PBMCs or T cells enriched from blood (not recorded which). The chain is built from TRBV27 and TRBJ2-3; the match to TRBD2 covers 10 bases. CDR3: CASSQRPPLAGVTDTQYF. The CDR3 DNA reads as TGTGCCAGCAGCCAAAGGCCCCCCCTAGCGGGGGTCACAGATACGCAGTATTTT.